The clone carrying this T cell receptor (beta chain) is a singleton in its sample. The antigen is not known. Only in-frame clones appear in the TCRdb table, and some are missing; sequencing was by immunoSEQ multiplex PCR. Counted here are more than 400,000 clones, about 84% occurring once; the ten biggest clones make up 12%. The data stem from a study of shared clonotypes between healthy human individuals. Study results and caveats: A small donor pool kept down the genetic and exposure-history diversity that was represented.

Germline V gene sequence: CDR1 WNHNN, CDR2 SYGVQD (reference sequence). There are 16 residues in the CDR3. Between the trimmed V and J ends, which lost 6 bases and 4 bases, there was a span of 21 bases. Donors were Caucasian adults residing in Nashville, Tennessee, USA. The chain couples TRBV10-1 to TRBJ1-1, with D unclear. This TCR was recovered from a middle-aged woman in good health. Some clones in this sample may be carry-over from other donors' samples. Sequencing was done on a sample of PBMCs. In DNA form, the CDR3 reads TGCGCCAGCAGCCGCCTACCGGGCCTAGAGGGCACTGAAGCTTTCTTT. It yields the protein CASSRLPGLEGTEAFF.